The sample holds a few counts of the clone carrying this TCR beta chain. Its antigen is unidentified. Individual cDNA molecules received unique molecular identifiers during library preparation. TCRdb reprocessed the 5' RACE reads via MiXCR and lists one record per CDR3 protein. The top ten hold approximately 6.3% of the sample, which has over 45,000 distinct CDR3 sequences, around 6.6% seen once. The data derive from a study of early T cells in non-severe SARS-CoV-2 infection. Study at large: From unsorted whole blood, bulk RNA was sequenced, and the chains remained unpaired.

Study-wide results and limits: Reliance on VDJdb matching favored anti-spike CD8 responses; private and CD4 specificities were missed.

The V gene's germline CDR1 is DFQATT and CDR2 SNEGSKA (reference sequence). Trimming took off 0 bases at V and 10 bases at J, with 23 bases between the two ends. The length of the CDR3 is 16 residues. This chain joins TRBV20-1 and TRBJ2-3, with D possibly TRBD1 on 6 matching bases. The source is an adult who was a healthcare worker with PCR-confirmed SARS-CoV-2 infection or an uninfected control (not recorded which). The sequencing here drew on whole blood, taken at baseline. CDR3 loop: CSARDIRQDPEGAQYF. CDR3 nucleotide sequence: TGCAGTGCTAGAGATATCCGACAGGACCCCGAGGGGGCGCAGTATTTT.